Presented here are 26 T cell receptor beta chains from one specimen sequenced in a study of OX40 agonist ivuxolimab in advanced cancers. The assay was immunoSEQ multiplex PCR, and TCRdb's table has in-frame clones only and misses some. The data show under 80,000 clones, with approximately 81% seen just once and under 1.2% held by the top ten. The specimen was CD4+ or CD8+ T cells sorted from blood, collected in a trial of the OX40 agonist ivuxolimab. These receptors all stem from an adult with an advanced solid tumor such as melanoma, head and neck, liver or kidney cancer.

This clone showed up just once. V is TRBV4-1 and J is TRBJ2-7, with TRBD1 identical over 7 bases. V shed 4 bases, J shed 4 bases, and the junction held 7 bases outside the gene matches. Germline CDR1 is MGHRA and CDR2 is YSYEKL. The CDR3 consists of 14 residues. CDR3 sequence reads: CASSRPGTAYEQYF. CDR3 bases: TGCGCCAGCAGCCGTCCCGGGACAGCGTACGAGCAGTACTTC.

V usage is TRBV21-1 and J usage is TRBJ1-2. TRBV21-1 is a pseudogene segment. This CDR3 spans 17 amino acids. The CDR3 sequence: CASSKKRVLGLDYGYTF. The DNA for the CDR3 is TGTGCCAGCAGCAAAAAGAGGGTCCTCGGCTTAGACTATGGCTACACCTTC.

This chain connects TRBV19 to TRBJ2-2; maybe TRBD2 (5 bases). The CDR3 runs 14 residues. The germline V gene encodes CDR1 LNHDA and CDR2 SQIVND (reference sequence). V shed 7 bases and J shed 3 bases, with 12 bases lying between them. In DNA form, the CDR3 reads TGTGCCAGTAAATCCCAGCGGTACACCGGGGAGCTGTTTTTT. Translating it yields CASKSQRYTGELFF.

This clone is a singleton in its sample. The chain links TRBV18 to TRBJ1-4, with 7 bases aligning to TRBD1. After removal of 2 bases from V and 8 bases from J, the junction contained 8 bases not matched to a gene. The CDR3 runs to 15 residues. The germline V gene encodes CDR1 KGHSH and CDR2 LQKENI. The chain's CDR3 is CASSPGTGVGEKLFF. CDR3 in DNA: TGTGCCAGCTCACCAGGCACAGGGGTAGGGGAAAAACTGTTTTTT.

V usage is TRBV27 and J usage is TRBJ1-5, with a tentative D call TRBD1 (6 bases). Germline CDR1 is MNHEY and CDR2 is SMNVEV (reference sequence). The V end was cut by 2 bases, the J end by 6 bases, with 8 bases between. The CDR3 totals 13 residues. The CDR3 loop reads CASSLTGSQPQHF. The DNA for the CDR3 is TGTGCCAGCAGTTTAACAGGGTCTCAGCCCCAGCATTTT.

This clone appeared once. The chain combines TRBV5-1 with TRBJ2-5; TRBD2 agrees at 7 bases. The tail of the sequence fits TRBJ2-7 better, so the J call may be wrong. CDR3 length: 15 amino acids. Germline V gene data show CDR1 as SGHRS and CDR2 as YFSETQ. CDR3 nucleotides: TGCGCCAGCAGCTTGGGTAGCGGGTCCTCCTACGAGCAGTACTTC. Translating gives CASSLGSGSSYEQYF.

The genes are TRBV6-5 and TRBJ2-3; 7 bases line up with TRBD1. The CDR3 loop spans 13 amino acids. Germline values: CDR1 MNHEY, CDR2 SVGAGI. With V trimmed by 7 bases and J by 6 bases, 7 bases remained unmatched. CDR3 sequence: CASTLQGTDTQYF. CDR3 nucleotides: TGTGCCAGCACCTTACAGGGGACGGATACGCAGTATTTT.

The chain links TRBV5-5 to TRBJ2-7; tentative D call: TRBD2 (5 bases). The V end lost 4 bases, the J end lost 4 bases, and 27 bases lay between the germline ends. Per the germline V gene, CDR1 is SGHKS and CDR2 is YYEKEE (reference sequence). The CDR3 spans 18 residues. The CDR3 protein is CASSPRGSAIPDSYEQYF. The CDR3 DNA reads TGTGCCAGCAGCCCCCGGGGAAGCGCTATACCGGACTCATACGAGCAGTACTTC.

The chain employs TRBV19 and TRBJ1-5; 8 bases match TRBD1. Germline-derived CDR1 and CDR2 are LNHDA and SQIVND (reference sequence). The length of the CDR3 is 16 residues. The ends lost 6 bases at V and 3 bases at J; junction bases unmatched: 10. CDR3 in DNA: TGTGCCAGTAGCGGTTCCGGGACAGGTTACAATCAGCCCCAGCATTTT. It specifies CASSGSGTGYNQPQHF.

Worth noting for this clone: Other nucleotide sequences from this sample produce the same CDR3. The chain combines TRBV5-1 with TRBJ2-2, with TRBD2 matching over 8 bases. Germline V gene sequence: CDR1 SGHRS, CDR2 YFSETQ. V lost 3 bases, J lost 1 base, and 5 bases stayed unmatched. This CDR3 has 16 residues. CDR3 residues: CASSYRAGGNTGELFF. The DNA for the CDR3 is TGCGCCAGCAGCTACCGCGCGGGGGGGAACACCGGGGAGCTGTTTTTT.

The V call is TRBV28, the J call TRBJ1-2, with D unclear. Per germline, CDR1 MDHEN and CDR2 SYDVKM. The CDR3 sequence is 13 residues long. Deletions cut 7 bases from V and 1 base from J, with 10 bases between. CDR3: CASTEPINYGYTF. The CDR3 coding sequence is TGTGCCAGCACCGAGCCAATTAACTATGGCTACACCTTC.

This clone was observed a single time. The rearrangement links TRBV9 to TRBJ1-5, with 9 bases aligning to TRBD1. V trimming: 3 bases; J trimming: 7 bases; junction bases outside the gene matches: 11. This CDR3 is 16 amino acids long. Germline CDR1 and CDR2: SGDLS and YYNGEE. The CDR3 DNA sequence: TGTGCCAGCAGCGCTCAGACAGGGGGGATCGGACAGCCCCAGCATTTT. It encodes CASSAQTGGIGQPQHF.

The gene calls are TRBV7-9 and TRBJ2-5, with 16 bases identical to TRBD2. This CDR3 is 17 amino acids long. CDR1 and CDR2 (germline): SEHNR, FQNEAQ (reference sequence). V was pared by 5 bases and J by 6 bases, with 9 bases of the junction left unmatched. CDR3: CASSAGTSGGALKTQYF. The CDR3 coding sequence is TGTGCCAGCAGCGCCGGGACTAGCGGGGGGGCCTTAAAGACCCAGTACTTC.

The chain recombines TRBV5-6 with TRBJ1-2; D is unresolved. The length of the CDR3 is 13 residues. V was pared by 4 bases and J by 2 bases, with 9 bases between. Germline V gene lookup returns CDR1 SGHDT and CDR2 YYEEEE. The CDR3 nucleotides are TGTGCCAGCAGCCAAACGCGGAACTATGGCTACACCTTC. Amino acids: CASSQTRNYGYTF.

The chain has TRBV5-1 and TRBJ2-3, with 14 bases fitting TRBD2. V shed 3 bases, J shed 10 bases, and the junction held 10 bases outside the gene matches. The germline V gene has CDR1 SGHRS and CDR2 YFSETQ. This CDR3 has 16 amino acids. CDR3 loop: CASSSKTSGGDNAQYF. The CDR3, as DNA: TGCGCCAGCAGCTCCAAGACTAGCGGGGGGGACAATGCGCAGTATTTT. The entire variable domain, with the rest obtained from reference TRBV5-1 and TRBJ2-3, is as follows: KAGVTQTPRYLIKTRGQQVTLSCSPISGHRSVSWYQQTPGQGLQFLFEYFSETQRNKGNFPGRFSGRQFSNSRSEMNVSTLELGDSALYLCASSSKTSGGDNAQYFGPGTRLTVL.

The V and J genes are TRBV6-5 and TRBJ2-7; 8 nucleotides agree with TRBD2. Germline V gene lookup returns CDR1 MNHEY and CDR2 SVGAGI. The CDR3 is made up of 14 amino acids. The trim removed 5 bases at V and 7 bases at J, leaving 10 bases unmatched. In nucleotides, the CDR3 is TGTGCCAGCAGTGCTTCGGGGGGGCCGAAGGAGCAGTACTTC. Encoded protein: CASSASGGPKEQYF.

As concerns this clone: In the same sample, other DNA sequences code for this CDR3. The chain links TRBV5-1 to TRBJ2-7; D might be TRBD2 (6 bases). The CDR3 covers 14 residues. Germline V gene data show CDR1 as SGHRS and CDR2 as YFSETQ. V lost 1 base and J lost 2, with 10 bases in between. CDR3 in DNA: TGCGCCAGCAGCTTGAGAGGGGAGGCCTACGAGCAGTACTTC. It specifies CASSLRGEAYEQYF.

The CDR3 sequence is CASSLLGGQGGAGELFF. CDR3 DNA: TGTGCCAGCAGCTTATTAGGCGGGCAGGGTGGCGCCGGGGAGCTGTTTTTT. V is TRBV7-6 and J is TRBJ2-2, with D perhaps matching TRBD1 or TRBD2 (5 bases each). The CDR3 spans 17 residues. Per germline, CDR1 SGHVS and CDR2 FNYEAQ. Trimming pared 2 bases from V and 6 bases from J, leaving 19 bases between. Looking up the rest from reference TRBV7-6 and TRBJ2-2 gives the full variable domain: GAGVSQSPRYKVTKRGQDVALRCDPISGHVSLYWYRQALGQGPEFLTYFNYEAQQDKSGLPNDRFSAERPEGSISTLTIQRTEQRDSAMYRCASSLLGGQGGAGELFFGEGSRLTVL.

This clone was counted only a few times. The chain is built from TRBV5-4 and TRBJ2-1; TRBD2 might be the D (5 bases). Per the germline V gene, CDR1 is SGHNT and CDR2 is YYREEE (reference sequence). Trimming left V 0 bases short and J 2 bases short, with 9 bases between. CDR3 length: 15 amino acids. The CDR3: CASSLAGVTYNEQFF. The CDR3 DNA reads as TGTGCCAGCAGCTTGGCCGGGGTCACCTACAATGAGCAGTTCTTC.

This clone was detected once. This sequence joins TRBV7-8 and TRBJ2-5, with 9 positions matching TRBD1. J lost 3 bases, V lost 1 base, and 3 bases had no gene match. Germline-derived CDR1 and CDR2 are SGHVS and FQNEAQ. This CDR3 has 15 amino acids. The CDR3 loop is CASSLVGTGKETQYF. DNA for the CDR3: TGTGCCAGCAGCTTAGTAGGGACAGGGAAAGAGACCCAGTACTTC.

The V and J genes are TRBV27 and TRBJ2-5; possible D gene TRBD1, 6 bases. TRBJ2-7 explains the end of the DNA better; the J call may be wrong. The CDR3 is made up of 13 amino acids. Germline CDR1 MNHEY, CDR2 SMNVEV (reference sequence). CDR3 region: CASLFGQKYEQYF. Here the CDR3 DNA reads TGTGCCAGCCTATTCGGACAGAAGTACGAGCAGTACTTC.

This chain uses TRBV28 with TRBJ2-3, with 7 bases that match TRBD1. The CDR3 consists of 14 residues. Trimming removed 8 bases from V and 2 bases from J; junction bases left unmatched: 7. CDR1 MDHEN and CDR2 SYDVKM come from the germline V gene. The CDR3 loop is CASGNRGSTDTQYF. The CDR3 nucleotides read TGTGCCAGCGGTAACAGGGGTTCCACAGATACGCAGTATTTT.

The chain has TRBV9 and TRBJ2-1; 7 nucleotides align to TRBD1. Germline CDR1 is SGDLS and CDR2 is YYNGEE. The junction had 2 bases not matched to a gene; V was cut back by 3 bases and J by 5 bases. CDR3 length: 13 residues. CDR3 residues: CASSAQGDNEQFF. CDR3 in DNA: TGTGCCAGCAGCGCCCAGGGGGACAATGAGCAGTTCTTC.

In its sample, this clone was seen a few times. This rearrangement joins TRBV6-1 to TRBJ1-1, with no clear D. The CDR3 sequence is 12 residues long. Trimming left V 6 bases short and J 4 bases short, with 9 bases between. In germline, CDR1 is MNHNS, CDR2 SASEGT. CDR3 bases: TGTGCCAGCAGGAAGGGTTCCACTGAAGCTTTCTTT. It encodes CASRKGSTEAFF.

The chain joins TRBV20-1 to TRBJ1-1; D ambiguous. The germline gives CDR1 DFQATT, CDR2 SNEGSKA (reference sequence). The V end was cut by 8 bases, the J end by 0 bases, with 7 bases between. The CDR3 spans 11 residues. The CDR3 DNA reads as TGCAGTTCAACCCTGAACACTGAAGCTTTCTTT. As protein: CSSTLNTEAFF.

The chain joins TRBV6-6 to TRBJ2-7; possibly TRBD2 for D (6 bases). The V end lost 2 bases, the J end lost 7 bases, and 15 bases lay between the germline ends. The CDR3 totals 14 residues. CDR1 and CDR2 (germline): MNHNY, SVGAGI (reference sequence). As DNA, the CDR3 is TGTGCCAGCAGTTACCGAGGACTACCCCCGGAGCAGTACTTC. The encoded protein is CASSYRGLPPEQYF.